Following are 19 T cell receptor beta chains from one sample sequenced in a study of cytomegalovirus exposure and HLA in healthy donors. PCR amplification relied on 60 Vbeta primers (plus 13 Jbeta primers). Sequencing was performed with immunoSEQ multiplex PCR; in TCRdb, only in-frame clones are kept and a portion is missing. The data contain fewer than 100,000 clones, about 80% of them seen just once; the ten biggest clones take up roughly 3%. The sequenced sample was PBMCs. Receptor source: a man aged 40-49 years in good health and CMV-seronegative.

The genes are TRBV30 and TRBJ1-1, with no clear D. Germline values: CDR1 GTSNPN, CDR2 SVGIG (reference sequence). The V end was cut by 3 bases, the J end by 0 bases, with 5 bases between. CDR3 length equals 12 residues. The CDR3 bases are TGTGCCTGGAGACAGATGAACACTGAAGCTTTCTTT. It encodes CAWRQMNTEAFF.

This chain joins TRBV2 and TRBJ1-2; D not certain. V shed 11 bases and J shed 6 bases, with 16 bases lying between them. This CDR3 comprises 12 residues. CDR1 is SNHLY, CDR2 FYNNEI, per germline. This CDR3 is CASPRGPHGYTF. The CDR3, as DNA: TGTGCCTCGCCAAGAGGGCCCCATGGCTACACCTTC.

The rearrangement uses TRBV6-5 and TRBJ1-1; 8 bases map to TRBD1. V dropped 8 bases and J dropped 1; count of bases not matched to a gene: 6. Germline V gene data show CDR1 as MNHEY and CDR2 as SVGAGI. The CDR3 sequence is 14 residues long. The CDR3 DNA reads TGTGCCAGCCGGACAGGGTCGTGGAACACTGAAGCTTTCTTT. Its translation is CASRTGSWNTEAFF.

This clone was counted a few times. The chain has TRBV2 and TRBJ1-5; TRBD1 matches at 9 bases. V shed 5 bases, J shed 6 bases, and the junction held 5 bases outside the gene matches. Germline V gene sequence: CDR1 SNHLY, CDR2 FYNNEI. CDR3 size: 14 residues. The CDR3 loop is CASSNDRGFQPQHF. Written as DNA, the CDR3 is TGTGCCAGCAGTAACGACAGGGGGTTTCAGCCCCAGCATTTT.

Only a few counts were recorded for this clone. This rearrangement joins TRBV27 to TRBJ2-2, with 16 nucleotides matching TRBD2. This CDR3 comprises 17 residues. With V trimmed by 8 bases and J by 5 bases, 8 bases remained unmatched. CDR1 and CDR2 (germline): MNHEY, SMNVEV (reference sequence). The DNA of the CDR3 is TGTGCCAGCCGCCTGGGACTAGCGGGAGGGTTGACCGGGGAGCTGTTTTTT. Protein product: CASRLGLAGGLTGELFF.

CDR3 nucleotides: TGCGCCAGCAGTTCCCGGGACACCTACGAGCAGTACTTC. This gives the protein CASSSRDTYEQYF. This chain links TRBV10-2 with TRBJ2-7; maybe TRBD1 (6 bases). The germline V gene has CDR1 WSHSY and CDR2 SAAADI. V was shortened by 5 bases and J by 2 bases, with 10 bases between the two germline ends. CDR3 size: 13 residues.

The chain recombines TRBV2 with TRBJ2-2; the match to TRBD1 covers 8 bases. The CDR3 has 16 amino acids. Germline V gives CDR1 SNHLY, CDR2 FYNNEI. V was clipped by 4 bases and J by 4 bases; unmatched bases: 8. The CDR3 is CASSVGTGGSTGELFF. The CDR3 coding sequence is TGTGCCAGCAGTGTAGGGACAGGCGGTAGCACCGGGGAGCTGTTTTTT.

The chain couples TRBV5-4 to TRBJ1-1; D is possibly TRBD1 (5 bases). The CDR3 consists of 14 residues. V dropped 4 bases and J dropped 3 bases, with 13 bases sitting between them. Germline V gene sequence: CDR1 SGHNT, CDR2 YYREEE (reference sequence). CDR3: CASSRTTEHTEAFF. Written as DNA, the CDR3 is TGTGCCAGCAGCAGAACGACAGAGCACACTGAAGCTTTCTTT.

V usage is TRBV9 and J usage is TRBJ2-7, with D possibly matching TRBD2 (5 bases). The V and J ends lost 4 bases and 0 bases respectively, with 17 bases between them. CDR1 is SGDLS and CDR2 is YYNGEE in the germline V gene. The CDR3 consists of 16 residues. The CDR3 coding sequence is TGTGCCAGCAGCCACCGTGTTGATAGCGCCTCCTACGAGCAGTACTTC. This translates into CASSHRVDSASYEQYF.

CDR3 in DNA: TGCGCCAGCAGTCGGAGGACGAACACCGGGGAGCTGTTTTTT. It is translated as CASSRRTNTGELFF. The chain employs TRBV10-2 and TRBJ2-2; D might be TRBD2 (5 bases). The CDR3 is 14 residues long. Germline-derived CDR1 and CDR2 are WSHSY and SAAADI. V was pared by 5 bases and J by 0 bases, with 7 bases between.

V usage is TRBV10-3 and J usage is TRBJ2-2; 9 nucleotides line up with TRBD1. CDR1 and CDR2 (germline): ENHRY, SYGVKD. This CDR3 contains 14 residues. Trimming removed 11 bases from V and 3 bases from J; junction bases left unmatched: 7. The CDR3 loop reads CASGTGRDTGELFF. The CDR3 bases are TGTGCCTCTGGGACAGGGCGAGACACCGGGGAGCTGTTTTTT.

CDR3 in DNA: TGTGCCAGCAGGACAGGGGCCTATAATTCACCCCTCCACTTT. It encodes CASRTGAYNSPLHF. This rearrangement joins TRBV28 to TRBJ1-6, with 8 nucleotides matching TRBD1. CDR3 length equals 14 residues. Germline assignment: CDR1 MDHEN and CDR2 SYDVKM. J lost 2 bases, V lost 6 bases, and 0 bases had no gene match.

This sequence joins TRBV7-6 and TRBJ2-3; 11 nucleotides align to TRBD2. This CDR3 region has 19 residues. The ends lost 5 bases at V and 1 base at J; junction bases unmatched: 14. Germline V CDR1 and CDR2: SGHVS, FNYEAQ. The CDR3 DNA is TGTGCCAGCAGCGTCCCGGGACTAGCGGACCCTTATGGCACAGATACGCAGTATTTT. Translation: CASSVPGLADPYGTDTQYF.

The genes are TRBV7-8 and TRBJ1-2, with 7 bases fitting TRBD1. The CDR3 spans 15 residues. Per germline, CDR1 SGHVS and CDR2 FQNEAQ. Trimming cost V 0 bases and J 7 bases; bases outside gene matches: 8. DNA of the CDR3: TGTGCCAGCAGCTTAGCTACAGGGGAACCCAGTGGCTACACCTTC. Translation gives CASSLATGEPSGYTF.

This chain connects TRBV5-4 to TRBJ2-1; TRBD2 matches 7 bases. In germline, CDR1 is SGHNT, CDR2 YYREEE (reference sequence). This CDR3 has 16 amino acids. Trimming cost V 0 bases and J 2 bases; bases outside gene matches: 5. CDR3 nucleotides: TGTGCCAGCAGCTTGGCTGGCGGGGGACCCTACAATGAGCAGTTCTTC. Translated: CASSLAGGGPYNEQFF.

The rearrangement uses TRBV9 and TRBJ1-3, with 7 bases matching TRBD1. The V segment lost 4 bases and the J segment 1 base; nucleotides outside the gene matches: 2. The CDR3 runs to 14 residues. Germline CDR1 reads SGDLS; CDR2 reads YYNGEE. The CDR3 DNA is TGTGCCAGCAGCACGACAGGGTCTGGAAACACCATATATTTT. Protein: CASSTTGSGNTIYF.

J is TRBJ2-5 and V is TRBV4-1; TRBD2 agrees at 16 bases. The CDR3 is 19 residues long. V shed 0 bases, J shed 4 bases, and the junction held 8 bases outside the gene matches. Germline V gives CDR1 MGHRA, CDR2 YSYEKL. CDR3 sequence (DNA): TGCGCCAGCAGCCAAGAGGGACTAGCGGGGGGGCCGTCGCTAGAGACCCAGTACTTC. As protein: CASSQEGLAGGPSLETQYF.

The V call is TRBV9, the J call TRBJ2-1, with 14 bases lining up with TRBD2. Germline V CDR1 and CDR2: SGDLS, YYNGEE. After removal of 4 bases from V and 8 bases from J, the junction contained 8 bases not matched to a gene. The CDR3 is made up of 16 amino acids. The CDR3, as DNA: TGTGCCAGCAGCCTAGTAGGGACTAGCGGGAGTGATGAGCAGTTCTTC. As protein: CASSLVGTSGSDEQFF.

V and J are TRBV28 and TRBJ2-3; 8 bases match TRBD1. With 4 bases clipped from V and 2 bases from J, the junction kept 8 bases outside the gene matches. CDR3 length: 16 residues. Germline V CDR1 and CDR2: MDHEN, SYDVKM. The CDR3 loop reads CASSSPGGPHTDTQYF. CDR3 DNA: TGTGCCAGCAGTTCCCCAGGGGGCCCCCACACAGATACGCAGTATTTT. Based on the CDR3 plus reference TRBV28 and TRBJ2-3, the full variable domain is DVKVTQSSRYLVKRTGEKVFLECVQDMDHENMFWYRQDPGLGLRLIYFSYDVKMKEKGDIPEGYSVSREKKERFSLILESASTNQTSMYLCASSSPGGPHTDTQYFGPGTRLTVL.